The subject of this entry is one T cell receptor beta chain. This sample is part of a study of memory CD4+ T cells and cytomegalovirus serostatus. The sort gate was single viable CD3+CD4+CD8-CD45RO+ cells for memory CD4+ T cells. The J segment lost 6 bases and the V segment lost 5 bases, leaving 7 bases of the junction unmatched. The CDR3 consists of 14 residues. CDR1 and CDR2 (germline): SGHAT, FQNNGV. Sequenced by immunoSEQ multiplex PCR; TCRdb stores in-frame clones only, minus some. This sample has around 60,000 clones, with approximately 77% found just once. The chain combines TRBV11-2 with TRBJ1-5; 7 bases map to TRBD1. The sample consisted of memory CD4+ T cells from blood. The TCR was taken from an adult in good health and CMV-seronegative. Some clones in this sample may be carry-over from other donors' samples. CDR3 coding DNA: TGTGCCAGCAGCCAAACAGGGGCAGGTCAGCCCCAGCATTTT. Its translation is CASSQTGAGQPQHF.